One TCR beta chain is described in this entry. This entry belongs to a study of shared clonotypes between healthy human individuals. The V end was cut by 4 bases, the J end by 0 bases, with 14 bases between. The CDR3 runs 15 residues. Germline V gene sequence: CDR1 SGHRS, CDR2 YFSETQ. Some clones are missing from TCRdb's copy, which holds only in-frame ones; the method was immunoSEQ multiplex PCR. The sample records some 1 million clones, approximately 72% being singletons. V and J are TRBV5-1 and TRBJ2-7; D might be TRBD2 (6 bases). The sample was memory CD4+ T cells sorted from blood. Subset described: CD45RA-negative fraction. The clonotype was recovered from a man aged 18 to 29 in good health. Here the CDR3 DNA reads TGCGCCAGCAGCCCATCTAGCGTGAGCTCCTACGAGCAGTACTTC. Protein product: CASSPSSVSSYEQYF.